This T cell receptor beta chain was retrieved from a study of regulatory T cells in long-lasting Graves disease. HTBI primers from iRepertoire and Arm-PCR of CDR3 regions yielded the TCR beta libraries. TCRdb redid the calling of the multiplex PCR reads with MiXCR, one entry per CDR3 protein. Among about 320,000 distinct CDR3 sequences listed, 15% to 20% were seen once. Germline loops: CDR1 LGHDT, CDR2 YNNKEL (reference sequence). The CDR3 spans 12 residues. V was trimmed by 3 bases and J by 8 bases, leaving 10 bases between them. This clonotype was seen ten or more times. Regarding time point: newly diagnosed GD, antithyroid drugs for less than 3 months. With RNA extracted from PBMCs as input, the TCR library was made.

This chain uses TRBV3-1 with TRBJ1-1; tentative D call: TRBD1 (5 bases). The source material was peripheral blood mononuclear cells (PBMCs), sampled at new diagnosis, from a patient treated with antithyroid drugs. The TCR originated in a female donor with Graves disease. The CDR3 region is CASSQGVLEAFF. As DNA, the CDR3 is TGTGCCAGCAGCCAGGGGGTTTTAGAAGCTTTCTTT.